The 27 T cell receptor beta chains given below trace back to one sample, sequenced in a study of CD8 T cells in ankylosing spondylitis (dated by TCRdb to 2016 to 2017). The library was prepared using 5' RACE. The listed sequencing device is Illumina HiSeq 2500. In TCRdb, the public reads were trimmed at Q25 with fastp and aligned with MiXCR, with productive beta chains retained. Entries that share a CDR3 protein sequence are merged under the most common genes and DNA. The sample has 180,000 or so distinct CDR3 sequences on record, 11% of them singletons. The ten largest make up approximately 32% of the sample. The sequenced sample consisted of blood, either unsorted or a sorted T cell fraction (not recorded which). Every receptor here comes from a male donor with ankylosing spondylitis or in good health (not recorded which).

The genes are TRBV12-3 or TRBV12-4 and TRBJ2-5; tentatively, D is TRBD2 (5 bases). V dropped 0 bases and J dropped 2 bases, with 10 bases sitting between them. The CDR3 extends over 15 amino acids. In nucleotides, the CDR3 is TGTGCCAGCAGTTTAGCCCCCAGCGGTCAAGAGACCCAGTACTTC. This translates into CASSLAPSGQETQYF.

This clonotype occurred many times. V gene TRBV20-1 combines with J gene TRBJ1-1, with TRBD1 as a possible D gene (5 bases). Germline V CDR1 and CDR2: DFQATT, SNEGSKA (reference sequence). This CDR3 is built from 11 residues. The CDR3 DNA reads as TGCAGCCAGAGCGTAGGGGATGGCGCTTTCTTT. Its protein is CSQSVGDGAFF.

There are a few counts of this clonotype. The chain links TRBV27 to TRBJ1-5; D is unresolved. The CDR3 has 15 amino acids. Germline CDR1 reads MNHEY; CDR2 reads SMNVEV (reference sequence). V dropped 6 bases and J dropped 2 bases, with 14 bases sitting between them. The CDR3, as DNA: TGTGCCAGCAGCCGAGGTAGTGTTGGCAATCAGCCCCAGCATTTT. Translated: CASSRGSVGNQPQHF.

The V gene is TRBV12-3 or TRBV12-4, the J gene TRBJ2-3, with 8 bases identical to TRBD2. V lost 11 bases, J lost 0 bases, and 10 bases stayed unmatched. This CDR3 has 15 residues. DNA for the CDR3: TGTGCCGTAGACGGGGGGGGCGGAAGCACAGATACGCAGTATTTT. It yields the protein CAVDGGGGSTDTQYF.

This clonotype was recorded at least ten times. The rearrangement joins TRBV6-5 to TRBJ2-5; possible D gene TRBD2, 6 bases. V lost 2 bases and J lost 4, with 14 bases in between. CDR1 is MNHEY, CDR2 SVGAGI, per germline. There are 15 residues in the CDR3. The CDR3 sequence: CASSYPHGGTETQYF. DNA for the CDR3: TGTGCCAGCAGTTACCCCCATGGAGGGACAGAGACCCAGTACTTC.

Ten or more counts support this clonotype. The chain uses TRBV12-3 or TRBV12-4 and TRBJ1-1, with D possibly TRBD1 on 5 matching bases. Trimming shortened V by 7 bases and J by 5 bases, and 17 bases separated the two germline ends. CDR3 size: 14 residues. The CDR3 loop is CASTWGDEKTEAFF. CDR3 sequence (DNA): TGTGCCAGCACCTGGGGGGATGAGAAGACTGAAGCTTTCTTT.

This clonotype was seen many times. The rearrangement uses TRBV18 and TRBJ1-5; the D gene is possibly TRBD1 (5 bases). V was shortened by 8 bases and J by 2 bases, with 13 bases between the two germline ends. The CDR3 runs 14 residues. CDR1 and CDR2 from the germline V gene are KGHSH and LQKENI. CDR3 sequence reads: CASSPGLGNQPQHF. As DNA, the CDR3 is TGTGCCAGCAGCCCAGGGCTCGGCAATCAGCCCCAGCATTTT.

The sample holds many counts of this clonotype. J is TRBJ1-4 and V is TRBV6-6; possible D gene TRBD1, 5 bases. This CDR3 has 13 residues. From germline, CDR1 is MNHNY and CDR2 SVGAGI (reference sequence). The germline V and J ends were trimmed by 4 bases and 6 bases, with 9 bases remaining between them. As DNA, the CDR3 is TGTGCCAGCAGTTCGGGGCCTTATGAAAAACTGTTTTTT. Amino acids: CASSSGPYEKLFF.

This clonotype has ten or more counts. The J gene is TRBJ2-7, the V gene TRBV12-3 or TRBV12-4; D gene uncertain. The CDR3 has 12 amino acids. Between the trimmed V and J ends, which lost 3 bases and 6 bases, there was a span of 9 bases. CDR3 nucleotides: TGTGCCAGCAGTTTGCCCCCGACCGAGCAGTACTTC. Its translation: CASSLPPTEQYF.

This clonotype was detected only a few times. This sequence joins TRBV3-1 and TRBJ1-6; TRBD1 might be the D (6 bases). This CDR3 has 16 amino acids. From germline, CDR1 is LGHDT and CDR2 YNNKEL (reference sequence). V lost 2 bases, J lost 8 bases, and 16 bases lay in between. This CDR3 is CASSQTRGLPYSPLHF. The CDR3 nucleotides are TGTGCCAGCAGCCAAACGCGGGGGCTCCCTTATTCACCCCTCCACTTT.

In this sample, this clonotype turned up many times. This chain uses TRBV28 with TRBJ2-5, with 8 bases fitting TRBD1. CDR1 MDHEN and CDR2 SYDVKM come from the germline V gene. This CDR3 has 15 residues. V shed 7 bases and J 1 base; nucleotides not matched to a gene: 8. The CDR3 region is CASTAGDRSQETQYF. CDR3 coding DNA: TGTGCCAGCACCGCCGGGGACAGGAGCCAAGAGACCCAGTACTTC.

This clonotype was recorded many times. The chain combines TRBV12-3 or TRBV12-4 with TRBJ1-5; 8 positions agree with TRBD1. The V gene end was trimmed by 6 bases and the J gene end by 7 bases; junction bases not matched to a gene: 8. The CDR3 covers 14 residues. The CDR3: CASRRTGWGQPQHF. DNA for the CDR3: TGTGCCAGCAGGAGGACAGGGTGGGGCCAGCCCCAGCATTTT.

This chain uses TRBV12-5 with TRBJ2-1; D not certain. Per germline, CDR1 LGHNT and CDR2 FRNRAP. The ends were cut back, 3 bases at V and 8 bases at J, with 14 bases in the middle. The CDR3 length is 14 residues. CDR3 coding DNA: TGTGCTAGTGGTTTTGGGCCGTCACGGGATGAGCAGTTCTTC. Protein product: CASGFGPSRDEQFF.

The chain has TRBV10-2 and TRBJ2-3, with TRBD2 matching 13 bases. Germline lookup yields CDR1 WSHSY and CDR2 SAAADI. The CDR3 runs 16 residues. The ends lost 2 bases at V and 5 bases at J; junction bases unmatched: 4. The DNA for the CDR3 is TGCGCCAGCAGTGAGACTAGCGGGAGGGCCATAGATACGCAGTATTTT. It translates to CASSETSGRAIDTQYF.

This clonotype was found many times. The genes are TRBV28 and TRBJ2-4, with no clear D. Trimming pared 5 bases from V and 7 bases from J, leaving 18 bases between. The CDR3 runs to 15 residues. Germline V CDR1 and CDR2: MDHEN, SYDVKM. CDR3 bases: TGTGCCAGCAGTCCCCCCGGCCAGAAGGTTAACATTCAGTACTTC. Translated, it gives CASSPPGQKVNIQYF. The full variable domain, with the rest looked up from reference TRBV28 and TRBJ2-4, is DVKVTQSSRYLVKRTGEKVFLECVQDMDHENMFWYRQDPGLGLRLIYFSYDVKMKEKGDIPEGYSVSREKKERFSLILESASTNQTSMYLCASSPPGQKVNIQYFGAGTRLSVL.

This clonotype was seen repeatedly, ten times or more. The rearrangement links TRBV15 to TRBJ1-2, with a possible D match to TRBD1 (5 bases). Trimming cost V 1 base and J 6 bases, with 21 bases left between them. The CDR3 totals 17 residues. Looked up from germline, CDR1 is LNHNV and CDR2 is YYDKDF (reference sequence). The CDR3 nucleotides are TGTGCCACCAGCAGAGGGGACCGAGCACTATTGGGGGATGGCTACACCTTC. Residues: CATSRGDRALLGDGYTF.

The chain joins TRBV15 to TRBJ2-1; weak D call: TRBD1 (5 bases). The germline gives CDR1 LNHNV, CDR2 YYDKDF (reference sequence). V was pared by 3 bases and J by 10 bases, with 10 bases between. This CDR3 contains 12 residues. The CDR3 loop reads CATSRAHREQFF. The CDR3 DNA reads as TGTGCCACCAGCAGGGCTCACAGGGAGCAGTTCTTC.

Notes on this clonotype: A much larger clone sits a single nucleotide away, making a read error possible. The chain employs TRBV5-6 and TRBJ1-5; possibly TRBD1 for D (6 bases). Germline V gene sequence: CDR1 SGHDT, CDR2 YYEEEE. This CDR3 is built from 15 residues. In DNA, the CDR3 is TGTACCAGCAGCTTGAGGGGGGGCGGCAATCAGCCCCAGCATTTT. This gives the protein CTSSLRGGGNQPQHF.

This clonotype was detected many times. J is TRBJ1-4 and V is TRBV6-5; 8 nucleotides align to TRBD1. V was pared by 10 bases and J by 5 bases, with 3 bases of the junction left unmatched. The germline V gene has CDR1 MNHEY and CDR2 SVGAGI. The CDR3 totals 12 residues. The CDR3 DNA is TGTGCCAAGGACAGGGACAATGAAAAACTGTTTTTT. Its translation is CAKDRDNEKLFF.

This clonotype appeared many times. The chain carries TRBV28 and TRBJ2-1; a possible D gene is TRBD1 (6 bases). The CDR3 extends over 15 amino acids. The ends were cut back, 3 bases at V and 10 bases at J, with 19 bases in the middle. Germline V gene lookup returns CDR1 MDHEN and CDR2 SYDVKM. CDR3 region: CASSLSTTGLGEQFF. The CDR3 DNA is TGTGCCAGCAGTTTGTCTACGACAGGTCTAGGGGAGCAGTTCTTC.

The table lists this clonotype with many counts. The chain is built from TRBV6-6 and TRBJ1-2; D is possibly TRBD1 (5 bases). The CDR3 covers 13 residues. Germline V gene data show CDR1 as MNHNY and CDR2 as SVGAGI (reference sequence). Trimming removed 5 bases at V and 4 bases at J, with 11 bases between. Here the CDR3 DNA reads TGTGCCAGCAGTCGCGAGGGGATCTATGGCTACACCTTC. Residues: CASSREGIYGYTF.

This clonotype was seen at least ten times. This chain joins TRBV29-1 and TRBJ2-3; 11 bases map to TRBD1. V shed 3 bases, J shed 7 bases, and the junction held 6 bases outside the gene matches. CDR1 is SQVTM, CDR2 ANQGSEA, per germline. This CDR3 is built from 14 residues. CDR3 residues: CSVERGTGGHTQYF. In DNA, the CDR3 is TGCAGCGTTGAGCGGGGGACAGGGGGGCATACGCAGTATTTT.

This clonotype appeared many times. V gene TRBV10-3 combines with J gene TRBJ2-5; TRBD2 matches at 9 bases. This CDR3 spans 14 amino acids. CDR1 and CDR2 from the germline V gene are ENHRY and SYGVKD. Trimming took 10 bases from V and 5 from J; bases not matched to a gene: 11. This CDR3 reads CATSPGLAIETQYF. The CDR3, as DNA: TGTGCCACTTCACCGGGACTAGCTATCGAGACCCAGTACTTC.

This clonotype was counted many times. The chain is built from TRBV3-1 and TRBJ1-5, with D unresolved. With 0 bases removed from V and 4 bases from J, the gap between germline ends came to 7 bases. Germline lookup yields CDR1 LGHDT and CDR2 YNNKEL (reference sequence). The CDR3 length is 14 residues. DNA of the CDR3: TGTGCCAGCAGCCAAGATTACGGGAATCAGCCCCAGCATTTT. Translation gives CASSQDYGNQPQHF.

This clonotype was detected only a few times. The DNA of the CDR3 is TGTGCCAGCAGTCCGACGGACAGGGGGCTAAGTCAGCCCCAGCATTTT. Translation: CASSPTDRGLSQPQHF. V and J are TRBV6-1 and TRBJ1-5; TRBD1 matches at 11 bases. The ends lost 5 bases at V and 6 bases at J; junction bases unmatched: 9. The CDR3 consists of 16 residues. Germline V gives CDR1 MNHNS, CDR2 SASEGT.

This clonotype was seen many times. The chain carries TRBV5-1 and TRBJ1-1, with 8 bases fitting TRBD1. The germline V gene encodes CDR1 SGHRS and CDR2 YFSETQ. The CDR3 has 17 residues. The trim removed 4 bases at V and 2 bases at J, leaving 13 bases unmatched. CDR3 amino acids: CASSRDRTSRVNTEAFF. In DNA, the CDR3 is TGCGCCAGCAGCCGGGACAGGACCTCTCGGGTTAACACTGAAGCTTTCTTT.

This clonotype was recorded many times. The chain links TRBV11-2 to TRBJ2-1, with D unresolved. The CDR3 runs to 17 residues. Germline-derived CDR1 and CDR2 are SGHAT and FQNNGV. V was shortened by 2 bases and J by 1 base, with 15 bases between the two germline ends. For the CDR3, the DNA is TGTGCCAGCAGCTTAAGAGGTGGGCCTTATTCCTACAATGAGCAGTTCTTC. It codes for CASSLRGGPYSYNEQFF.